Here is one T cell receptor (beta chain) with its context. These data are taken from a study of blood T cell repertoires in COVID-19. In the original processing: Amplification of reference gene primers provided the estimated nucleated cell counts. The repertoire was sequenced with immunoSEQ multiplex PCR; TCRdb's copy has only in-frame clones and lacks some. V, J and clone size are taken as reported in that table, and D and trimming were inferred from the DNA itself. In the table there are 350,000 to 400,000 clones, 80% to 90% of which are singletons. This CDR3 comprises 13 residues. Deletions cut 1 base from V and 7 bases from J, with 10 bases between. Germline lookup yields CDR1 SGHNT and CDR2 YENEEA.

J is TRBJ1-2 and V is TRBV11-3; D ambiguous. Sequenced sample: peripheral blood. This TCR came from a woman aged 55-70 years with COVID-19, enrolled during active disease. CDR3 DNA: TGTGCCAGCAGCTTAGTGCGGGGTGGTGGCTACACCTTC. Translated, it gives CASSLVRGGGYTF.